This T cell receptor (beta chain) came from a study of blood T cell repertoires in COVID-19. Across the study: Sites across the United States, Italy and Spain contributed samples from acute and convalescent COVID-19. Nucleic acid was either cDNA or gDNA, and it came from T cells, B-cell-depleted T cells, or PBMCs.

CDR1 SGHNT and CDR2 YYREEE come from the germline V gene (reference sequence). The CDR3 runs to 15 residues. Deletions cut 2 bases from V and 5 bases from J, with 15 bases between. Original analysis: Cell counts per sample came from amplifying reference gene primers. Assay: immunoSEQ multiplex PCR; the TCRdb copy retains only in-frame clones and omits some. Clone size and the V and J calls come from that table; the DNA yielded D and trimming. The sample carries about 220,000 clones, 80% recorded once. V and J are TRBV5-4 and TRBJ2-3, with D perhaps matching TRBD1 (6 bases). The sequenced sample consisted of peripheral blood. This clonotype was obtained from a human donor in a cohort sampled during active COVID-19. CDR3 in amino acids: CASSFSLGRGDTQYF. CDR3 coding DNA: TGTGCCAGCAGCTTCTCTCTCGGCAGGGGAGATACGCAGTATTTT.